These 3 T cell receptor beta chains share one sample of origin, sequenced in a study of regulatory T cells in long-lasting Graves disease. Time point denoted: newly diagnosed GD, antithyroid drugs for less than 3 months. After RNA was extracted from PBMCs, the TCR library was made from it. Construction of TCR beta libraries relied on iRepertoire HTBI primers and on Arm-PCR targeting CDR3 regions. In TCRdb, the multiplex PCR reads were re-called with MiXCR into one record per CDR3 protein. The sample consists of some 450,000 distinct CDR3 sequences, about a sixth of them appearing once. These data also featured in a second study, about T cells in Graves' hyperthyroidism and ophthalmopathy.

The sequencing used peripheral blood mononuclear cells (PBMCs), collected at new diagnosis, from a patient treated with antithyroid drugs. These receptors were collected from a woman in her 30s with Graves disease.

The chain joins TRBV6-1 to TRBJ1-1; TRBD1 is a possible D gene (6 bases). V was clipped by 6 bases and J by 0 bases, with 23 bases between them. Germline CDR1 reads MNHNS; CDR2 reads SASEGT. CDR3 length: 18 amino acids. CDR3 residues: CASRPGADHGGVNTEAFF. DNA of the CDR3: TGTGCCAGCAGGCCAGGGGCGGACCACGGGGGGGTGAACACTGAAGCTTTCTTT.

This rearrangement joins TRBV5-6 to TRBJ2-1; D unresolved. V was cut by 1 base and J by 7 bases, with 9 bases left in between. The germline CDR1 and CDR2 sequences are SGHDT and YYEEEE. This CDR3 comprises 13 residues. The CDR3 spells CASSLPGKNEQFF. The CDR3 DNA reads TGTGCCAGCAGCTTGCCCGGTAAAAATGAGCAGTTCTTC.

The V call is TRBV5-1, the J call TRBJ2-4; 12 bases agree with TRBD2. J gave up 3 bases and V 7 bases, and 11 bases lay outside the gene matches. The CDR3 totals 17 residues. CDR1 is SGHRS, CDR2 YFSETQ, per germline. CDR3 sequence reads: CASRKTSGSSVKNIQYF. CDR3 coding DNA: TGCGCCAGCCGAAAGACTAGCGGGAGTTCTGTCAAAAACATTCAGTACTTC. The full variable domain, with the rest looked up from reference TRBV5-1 and TRBJ2-4, is KAGVTQTPRYLIKTRGQQVTLSCSPISGHRSVSWYQQTPGQGLQFLFEYFSETQRNKGNFPGRFSGRQFSNSRSEMNVSTLELGDSALYLCASRKTSGSSVKNIQYFGAGTRLSVL.